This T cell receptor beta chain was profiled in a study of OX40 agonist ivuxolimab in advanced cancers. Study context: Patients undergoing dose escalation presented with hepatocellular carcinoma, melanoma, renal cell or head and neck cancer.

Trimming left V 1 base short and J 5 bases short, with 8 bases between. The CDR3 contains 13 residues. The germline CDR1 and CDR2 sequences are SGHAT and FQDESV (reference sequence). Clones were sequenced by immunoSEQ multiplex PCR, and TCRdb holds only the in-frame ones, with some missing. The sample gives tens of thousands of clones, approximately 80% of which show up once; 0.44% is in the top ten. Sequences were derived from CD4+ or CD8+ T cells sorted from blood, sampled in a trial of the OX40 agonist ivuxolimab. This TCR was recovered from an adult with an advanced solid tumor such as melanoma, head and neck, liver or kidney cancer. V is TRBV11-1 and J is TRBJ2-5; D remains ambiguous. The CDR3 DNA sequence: TGTGCCAGCAGCTTAGTGGGCCATGAGACCCAGTACTTC. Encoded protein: CASSLVGHETQYF.